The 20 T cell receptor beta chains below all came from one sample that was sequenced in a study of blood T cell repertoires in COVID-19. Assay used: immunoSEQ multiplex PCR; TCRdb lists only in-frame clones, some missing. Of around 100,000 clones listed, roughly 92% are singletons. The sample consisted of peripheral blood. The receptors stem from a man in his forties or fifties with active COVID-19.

The CDR3 DNA follows: TGTGCCATCAGCCGAGCGGGAGGAGTCACAGATACGCAGTATTTT. It translates to CAISRAGGVTDTQYF. This sequence joins TRBV10-3 and TRBJ2-3; 9 bases match TRBD2. The CDR3 contains 15 residues. The V gene end was trimmed by 6 bases and the J gene end by 2 bases; junction bases not matched to a gene: 6. The germline V gene has CDR1 ENHRY and CDR2 SYGVKD.

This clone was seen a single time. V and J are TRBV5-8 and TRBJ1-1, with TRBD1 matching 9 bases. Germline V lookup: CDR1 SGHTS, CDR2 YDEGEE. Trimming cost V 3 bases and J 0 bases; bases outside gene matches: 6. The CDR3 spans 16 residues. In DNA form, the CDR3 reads TGTGCCAGCAGCTCAGGACAGGGGCGGATGAACACTGAAGCTTTCTTT. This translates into CASSSGQGRMNTEAFF.

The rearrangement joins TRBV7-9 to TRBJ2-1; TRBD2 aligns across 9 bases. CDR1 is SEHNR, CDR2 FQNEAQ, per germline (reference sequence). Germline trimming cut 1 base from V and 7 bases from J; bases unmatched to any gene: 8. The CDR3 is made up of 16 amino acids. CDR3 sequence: CASSLVSRGGRNEQFF. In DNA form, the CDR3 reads TGTGCCAGCAGCTTAGTTTCGCGGGGGGGCCGAAATGAGCAGTTCTTC. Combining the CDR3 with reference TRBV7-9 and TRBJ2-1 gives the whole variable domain DTGVSQNPRHKITKRGQNVTFRCDPISEHNRLYWYRQTLGQGPEFLTYFQNEAQLEKSRLLSDRFSAERPKGSFSTLEIQRTEQGDSAMYLCASSLVSRGGRNEQFFGPGTRLTVL.

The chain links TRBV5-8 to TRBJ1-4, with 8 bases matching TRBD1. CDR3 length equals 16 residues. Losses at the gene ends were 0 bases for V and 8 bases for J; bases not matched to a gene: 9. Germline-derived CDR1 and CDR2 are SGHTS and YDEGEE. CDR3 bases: TGTGCCAGCAGCTTGGCCAGGGGGCTCAGTGGAGAAAAACTGTTTTTT. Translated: CASSLARGLSGEKLFF.

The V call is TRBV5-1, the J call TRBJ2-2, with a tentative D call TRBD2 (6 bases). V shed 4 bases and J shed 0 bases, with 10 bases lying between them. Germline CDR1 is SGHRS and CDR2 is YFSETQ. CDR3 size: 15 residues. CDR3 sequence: CASSRGGANTGELFF. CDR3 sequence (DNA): TGCGCCAGCAGCAGGGGCGGGGCGAACACCGGGGAGCTGTTTTTT.

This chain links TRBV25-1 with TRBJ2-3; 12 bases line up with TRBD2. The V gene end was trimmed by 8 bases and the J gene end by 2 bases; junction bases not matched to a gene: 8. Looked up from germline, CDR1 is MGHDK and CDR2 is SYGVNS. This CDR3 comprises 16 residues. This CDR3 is CASRRASGGDTDTQYF. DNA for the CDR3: TGTGCCAGCCGGCGGGCTAGCGGGGGGGACACAGATACGCAGTATTTT.

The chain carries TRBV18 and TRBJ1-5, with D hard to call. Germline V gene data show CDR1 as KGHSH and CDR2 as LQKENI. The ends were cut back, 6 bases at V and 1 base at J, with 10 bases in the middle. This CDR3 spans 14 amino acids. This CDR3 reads CASSRAVSNQPQHF. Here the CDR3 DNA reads TGTGCCAGCTCGCGGGCTGTCAGCAATCAGCCCCAGCATTTT.

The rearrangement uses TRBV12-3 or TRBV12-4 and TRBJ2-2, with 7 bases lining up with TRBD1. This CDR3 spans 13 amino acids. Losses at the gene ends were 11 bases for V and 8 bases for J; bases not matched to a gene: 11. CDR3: CAVQQGFVGELFF. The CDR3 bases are TGTGCCGTACAACAGGGGTTCGTGGGGGAGCTGTTTTTT.

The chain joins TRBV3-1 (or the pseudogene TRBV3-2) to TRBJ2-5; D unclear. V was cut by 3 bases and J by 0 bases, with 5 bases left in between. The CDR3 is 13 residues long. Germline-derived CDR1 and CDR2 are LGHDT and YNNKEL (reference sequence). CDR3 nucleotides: TGTGCCAGCAGCCATTCCAACCAAGAGACCCAGTACTTC. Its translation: CASSHSNQETQYF.

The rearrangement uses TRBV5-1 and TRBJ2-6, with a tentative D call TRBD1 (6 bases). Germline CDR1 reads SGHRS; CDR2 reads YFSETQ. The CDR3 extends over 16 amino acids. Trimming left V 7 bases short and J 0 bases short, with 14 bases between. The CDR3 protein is CASHRDTSSGANVLTF. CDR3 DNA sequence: TGCGCCAGCCATAGGGACACTAGCTCTGGGGCCAACGTCCTGACTTTC.

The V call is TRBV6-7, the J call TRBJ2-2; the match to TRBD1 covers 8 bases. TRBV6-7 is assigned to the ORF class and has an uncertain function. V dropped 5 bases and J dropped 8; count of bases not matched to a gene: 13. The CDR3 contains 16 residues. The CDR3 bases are TGTGCCAGCAGTACAACGGGACAGGTGAACTCGGGGGAGCTGTTTTTT. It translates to CASSTTGQVNSGELFF.

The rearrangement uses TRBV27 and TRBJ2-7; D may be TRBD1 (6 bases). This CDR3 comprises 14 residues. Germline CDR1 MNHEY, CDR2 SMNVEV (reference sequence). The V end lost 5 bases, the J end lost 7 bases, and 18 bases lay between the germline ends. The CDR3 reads CASSDAGTRGEQYF. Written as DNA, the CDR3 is TGTGCCAGCAGTGACGCTGGGACACGAGGGGAGCAGTACTTC.

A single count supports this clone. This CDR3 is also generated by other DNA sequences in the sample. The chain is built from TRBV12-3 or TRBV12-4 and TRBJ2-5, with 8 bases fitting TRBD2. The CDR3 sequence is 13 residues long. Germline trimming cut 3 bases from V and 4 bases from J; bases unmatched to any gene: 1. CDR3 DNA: TGTGCCAGCAGTTTGCGGGGGGCAGAGACCCAGTACTTC. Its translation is CASSLRGAETQYF.

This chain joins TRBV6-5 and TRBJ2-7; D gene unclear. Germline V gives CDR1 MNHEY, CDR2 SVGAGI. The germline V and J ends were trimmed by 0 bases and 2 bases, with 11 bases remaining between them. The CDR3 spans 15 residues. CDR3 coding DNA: TGTGCCAGCAGTTACTCATTCGGTAGAGCCTACGAGCAGTACTTC. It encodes CASSYSFGRAYEQYF.

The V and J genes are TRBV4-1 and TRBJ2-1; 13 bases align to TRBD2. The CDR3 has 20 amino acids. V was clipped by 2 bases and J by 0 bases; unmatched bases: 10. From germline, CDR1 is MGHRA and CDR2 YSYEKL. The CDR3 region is CASSQRLAGGLYSSYNEQFF. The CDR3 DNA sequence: TGCGCCAGCAGCCAAAGACTAGCGGGGGGCCTCTATAGCTCCTACAATGAGCAGTTCTTC.

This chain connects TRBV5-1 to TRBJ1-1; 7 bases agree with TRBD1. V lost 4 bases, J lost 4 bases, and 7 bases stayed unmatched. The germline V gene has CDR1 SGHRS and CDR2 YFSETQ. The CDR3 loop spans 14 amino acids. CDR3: CASSGGTARTEAFF. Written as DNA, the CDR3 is TGCGCCAGCAGCGGCGGGACAGCGCGCACTGAAGCTTTCTTT.

The CDR3 DNA reads as TGTGCCAGTAGTATACTGGACAGTTCCTACAATGAGCAGTTCTTC. Protein sequence: CASSILDSSYNEQFF. This chain joins TRBV19 and TRBJ2-1, with TRBD1 as a possible D gene (6 bases). This CDR3 contains 15 residues. Germline V gene sequence: CDR1 LNHDA, CDR2 SQIVND (reference sequence). With 2 bases removed from V and 1 base from J, the gap between germline ends came to 9 bases.

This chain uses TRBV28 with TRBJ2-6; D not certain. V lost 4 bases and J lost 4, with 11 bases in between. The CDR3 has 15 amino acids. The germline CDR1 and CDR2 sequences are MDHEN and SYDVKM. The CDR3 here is CASSSTSSGANVLTF. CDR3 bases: TGTGCCAGCAGTTCCACATCGTCCGGGGCCAACGTCCTGACTTTC. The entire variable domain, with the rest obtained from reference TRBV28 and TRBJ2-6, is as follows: DVKVTQSSRYLVKRTGEKVFLECVQDMDHENMFWYRQDPGLGLRLIYFSYDVKMKEKGDIPEGYSVSREKKERFSLILESASTNQTSMYLCASSSTSSGANVLTFGAGSRLTVL.

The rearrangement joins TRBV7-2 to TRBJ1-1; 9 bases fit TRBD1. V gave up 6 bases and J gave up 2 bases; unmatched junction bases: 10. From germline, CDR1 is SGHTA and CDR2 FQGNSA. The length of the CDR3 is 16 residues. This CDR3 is CASRYTGGGVNTEAFF. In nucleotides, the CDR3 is TGTGCCAGCAGGTATACAGGGGGCGGCGTAAACACTGAAGCTTTCTTT.

In DNA form, the CDR3 reads TGTGCCACCAGTGATTTGCAAAATGGGCAGGAGGACAATGAGCAGTTCTTC. Amino acids: CATSDLQNGQEDNEQFF. The V and J genes are TRBV24-1 and TRBJ2-1; a possible D gene is TRBD2 (5 bases). This CDR3 comprises 17 residues. Germline CDR1 and CDR2: KGHDR and SFDVKD. Deletions cut 0 bases from V and 5 bases from J, with 16 bases between.